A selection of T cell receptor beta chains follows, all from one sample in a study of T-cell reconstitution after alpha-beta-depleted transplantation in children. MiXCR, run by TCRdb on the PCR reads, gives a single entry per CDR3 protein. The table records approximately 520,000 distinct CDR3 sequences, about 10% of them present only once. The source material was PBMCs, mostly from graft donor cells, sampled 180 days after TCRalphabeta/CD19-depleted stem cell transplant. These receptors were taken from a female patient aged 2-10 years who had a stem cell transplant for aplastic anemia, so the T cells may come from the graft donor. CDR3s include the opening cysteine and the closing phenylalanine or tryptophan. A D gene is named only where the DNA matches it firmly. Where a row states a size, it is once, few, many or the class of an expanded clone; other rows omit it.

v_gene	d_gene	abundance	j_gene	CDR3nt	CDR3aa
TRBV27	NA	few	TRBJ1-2	TGTGCCAGCAGTTTGGGGGGGAGGGGTGGCTACACCTTC	CASSLGGRGGYTF
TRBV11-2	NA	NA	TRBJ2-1	TGTGCCAGCAGCCCCCCGGGAAGTGAGCAGTTCTTC	CASSPPGSEQFF
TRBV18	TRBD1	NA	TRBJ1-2	TGTGCCAGCTCCGGGACAGGGTTGGCCTATGGCTACACCTTC	CASSGTGLAYGYTF
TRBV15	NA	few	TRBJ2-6	TGTGCCACCAGCAACGGGCCTGGGGCCAACGTCCTGACTTTC	CATSNGPGANVLTF
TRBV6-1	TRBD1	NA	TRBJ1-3	TGTGCCAGCAGTCCCCGGGACAGGTCCTCTGGAAACACCATATATTTT	CASSPRDRSSGNTIYF
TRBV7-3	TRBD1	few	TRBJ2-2	TGTGCCAGCCGCCGGACAGGGGGCACCGGGGAGCTGTTTTTT	CASRRTGGTGELFF
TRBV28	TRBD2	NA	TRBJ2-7	TGTGCCAGTCTAACTAGCGGGTCCTTCTACGAGCAGTACTTC	CASLTSGSFYEQYF
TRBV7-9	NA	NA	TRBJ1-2	TGTGCCAGCAGCTCCCGGGGGCCTTGGACAGCTAACTATGGCTACACCTTC	CASSSRGPWTANYGYTF
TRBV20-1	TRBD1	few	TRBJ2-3	TGCAGTGCTAGTCGGGCAAGGGGGCGGTTCACAGATACGCAGTATTTT	CSASRARGRFTDTQYF
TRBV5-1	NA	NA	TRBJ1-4	TGCGCCAGCAGCTTACAGCCTAGTAATGAAAAACTGTTTTTT	CASSLQPSNEKLFF
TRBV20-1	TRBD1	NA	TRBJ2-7	TGCAGTGCTGACAGGGGGCGGGTCTACGAGCAGTACTTC	CSADRGRVYEQYF
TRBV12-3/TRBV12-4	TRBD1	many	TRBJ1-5	TGTGCCAGCAGTGGGGGACAGGGGAATCAGCCCCAGCATTTT	CASSGGQGNQPQHF
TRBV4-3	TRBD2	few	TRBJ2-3	TGCGCCAGCAGCCAAGTTCGAAGCGGGAGGTGGGCAGATACGCAGTATTTT	CASSQVRSGRWADTQYF
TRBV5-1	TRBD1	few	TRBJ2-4	TGCGCCAGCAGCTTGGAGCCCGCAGGGCGGACAGGAGGCGCCAAAAACATTCAGTACTTC	CASSLEPAGRTGGAKNIQYF
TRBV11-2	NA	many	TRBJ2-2	TGTGCCAGCAGCTTATTTGTCCGGGTAGCAGGGGCTAACACCGGGGAGCTGTTTTTT	CASSLFVRVAGANTGELFF
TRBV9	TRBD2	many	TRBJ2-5	TGTGCCAGCAGCGTATCCACTAGCGGGAGGGCTGAAGAGACCCAGTACTTC	CASSVSTSGRAEETQYF
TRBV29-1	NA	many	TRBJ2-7	TGCAGCGCCCATCCAGGGGGAAGCGGGAGTCTTCGCGAGCAGTACTTC	CSAHPGGSGSLREQYF
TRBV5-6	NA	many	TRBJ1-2	TGTGCCAGCAGCTTTCCGGACGGGTCCCGGCGCTACACCTTC	CASSFPDGSRRYTF
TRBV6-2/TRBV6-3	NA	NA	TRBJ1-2	TGTGCCAGCAGTTCCACCCATCCTGGCTACACCTTC	CASSSTHPGYTF
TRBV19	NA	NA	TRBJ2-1	TGTGCCAGTAGTATAGACCGCCGGGACTGGGGTAAGAGCGAGCAGTTCTTC	CASSIDRRDWGKSEQFF
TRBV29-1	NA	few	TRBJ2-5	TGCAGCGTTGAACCCAACATTCCCCGGAGGCGGGTTGGGACCCAGTACTTC	CSVEPNIPRRRVGTQYF
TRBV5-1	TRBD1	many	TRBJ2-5	TGCGCCAGCAGCTTGCGTCGGGGGACAGGGGAAGAGACCCAGTACTTC	CASSLRRGTGEETQYF
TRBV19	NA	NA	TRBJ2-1	TGTGCCAGTAAGGAGGCGGGCTCCTACAATGAGCAGTTCTTC	CASKEAGSYNEQFF
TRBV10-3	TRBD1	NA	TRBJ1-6	TGTGCCATCAGTGAGTCGGGACAGGGGAATTCACCCCTCCACTTT	CAISESGQGNSPLHF
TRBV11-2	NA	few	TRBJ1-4	TGTGCCAGCAGCTTTCGGGCAGGAGTTTCTGAAAAACTGTTTTTT	CASSFRAGVSEKLFF